This is a list of T cell receptor beta chains from one sample in a study of beta chain features in type 1 diabetes. Profiling relied on immunoSEQ multiplex PCR, and the TCRdb table lists in-frame clones only, not all of them. The sample holds 250,000 to 350,000 clones, 8% to 13% seen once. What was sequenced was naive CD4+ T cells from blood. The receptors come from a woman aged 25-40 years in good health. Both conserved end residues are part of each CDR3. Each record gives: D gene, J gene, V gene, clone size, CDR3 DNA, CDR3 protein. A D gene is named only where the DNA matches it firmly. The size of a clone is reported for some rows only, either as once, few or many, or as a class for expanded clones.

D: .; J: TRBJ2-2; V: TRBV29-1; size: few; DNA: TGCAGCGTTCTACAGGGAAACCAAGGGGAGCTGTTTTTT; CDR3: CSVLQGNQGELFF
D: TRBD1; J: TRBJ2-3; V: TRBV9; size: few; DNA: TGTGCCAGCAGCGTCCAGGGGGCAGCAGATACGCAGTATTTT; CDR3: CASSVQGAADTQYF
D: TRBD1; J: TRBJ1-2; V: TRBV11-2; size: few; DNA: TGTGCCAGCAGCCCGGAGGGGACAGGAGCTTATGGCTACACCTTC; CDR3: CASSPEGTGAYGYTF
D: TRBD2; J: TRBJ2-3; V: TRBV30; size: .; DNA: TGTGCCTGGAGCGGCCGGACTAGCGGGAATCAGGGGAGCACAGATACGCAGTATTTT; CDR3: CAWSGRTSGNQGSTDTQYF
D: .; J: TRBJ2-1; V: TRBV9; size: few; DNA: TGTGCCAGCGCCCGATTGGAGAGGTCCTACAATGAGCAGTTCTTC; CDR3: CASARLERSYNEQFF
D: TRBD2; J: TRBJ2-5; V: TRBV30; size: .; DNA: TGTGCCTGGAGTCGCCCGCCCGGGACTAGCGGGAGGAGATGGGAGACCCAGTACTTC; CDR3: CAWSRPPGTSGRRWETQYF
D: TRBD2; J: TRBJ2-4; V: TRBV7-2; size: few; DNA: TGTGCCAGCAGTAAGGGGGTGACTAGCGGGAACAAAAACATTCAGTACTTC; CDR3: CASSKGVTSGNKNIQYF
D: .; J: TRBJ1-1; V: TRBV7-9; size: few; DNA: TGTGCCAGCAGCTTAGCGACAGCGAACACTGAAGCTTTCTTT; CDR3: CASSLATANTEAFF
D: TRBD2; J: TRBJ2-2; V: TRBV7-3; size: few; DNA: TGTGCCAGCAGCTCCCCTCGGAGCGGGAGGGCCCCCGGGGAGCTGTTTTTT; CDR3: CASSSPRSGRAPGELFF
D: TRBD2; J: TRBJ2-7; V: TRBV6-5; size: .; DNA: TGTGCCAGCAGTTACGATCGAGGCGGGAGGGAGCAGTACTTC; CDR3: CASSYDRGGREQYF
D: TRBD1; J: TRBJ1-3; V: TRBV5-6; size: .; DNA: TGTGCCAGCAGCTTGAAGGGGGCGAGTGGAAACACCATATATTTT; CDR3: CASSLKGASGNTIYF
D: .; J: TRBJ2-3; V: TRBV5-4; size: .; DNA: TGTGCCAGCAGCTTGGTCGCGGCGAGCGGTGATACGCAGTATTTT; CDR3: CASSLVAASGDTQYF
D: TRBD1; J: TRBJ2-2; V: TRBV2; size: few; DNA: TGTGCCAGCAGGGACAGGGCCACCGGGGAGCTGTTTTTT; CDR3: CASRDRATGELFF
D: .; J: TRBJ2-7; V: TRBV7-8; size: .; DNA: TGTGCCTCAAGTGTGCTGGAGGGACCTTACGAGCAGTACTTC; CDR3: CASSVLEGPYEQYF
D: TRBD1; J: TRBJ2-7; V: TRBV5-1; size: .; DNA: TGCGCCAGCAGCATAGGTACAGGGGACGAGCAGTACTTC; CDR3: CASSIGTGDEQYF
D: .; J: TRBJ2-7; V: TRBV15; size: few; DNA: TGTGCCACCAGCAGGGACCGAACAGGGAACTCCTACGAGCAGTACTTC; CDR3: CATSRDRTGNSYEQYF
D: .; J: TRBJ2-2; V: TRBV4-3; size: .; DNA: TGCGCCAGCAGCCAATTCATGTCCAGCGGGGAGCTGTTTTTT; CDR3: CASSQFMSSGELFF